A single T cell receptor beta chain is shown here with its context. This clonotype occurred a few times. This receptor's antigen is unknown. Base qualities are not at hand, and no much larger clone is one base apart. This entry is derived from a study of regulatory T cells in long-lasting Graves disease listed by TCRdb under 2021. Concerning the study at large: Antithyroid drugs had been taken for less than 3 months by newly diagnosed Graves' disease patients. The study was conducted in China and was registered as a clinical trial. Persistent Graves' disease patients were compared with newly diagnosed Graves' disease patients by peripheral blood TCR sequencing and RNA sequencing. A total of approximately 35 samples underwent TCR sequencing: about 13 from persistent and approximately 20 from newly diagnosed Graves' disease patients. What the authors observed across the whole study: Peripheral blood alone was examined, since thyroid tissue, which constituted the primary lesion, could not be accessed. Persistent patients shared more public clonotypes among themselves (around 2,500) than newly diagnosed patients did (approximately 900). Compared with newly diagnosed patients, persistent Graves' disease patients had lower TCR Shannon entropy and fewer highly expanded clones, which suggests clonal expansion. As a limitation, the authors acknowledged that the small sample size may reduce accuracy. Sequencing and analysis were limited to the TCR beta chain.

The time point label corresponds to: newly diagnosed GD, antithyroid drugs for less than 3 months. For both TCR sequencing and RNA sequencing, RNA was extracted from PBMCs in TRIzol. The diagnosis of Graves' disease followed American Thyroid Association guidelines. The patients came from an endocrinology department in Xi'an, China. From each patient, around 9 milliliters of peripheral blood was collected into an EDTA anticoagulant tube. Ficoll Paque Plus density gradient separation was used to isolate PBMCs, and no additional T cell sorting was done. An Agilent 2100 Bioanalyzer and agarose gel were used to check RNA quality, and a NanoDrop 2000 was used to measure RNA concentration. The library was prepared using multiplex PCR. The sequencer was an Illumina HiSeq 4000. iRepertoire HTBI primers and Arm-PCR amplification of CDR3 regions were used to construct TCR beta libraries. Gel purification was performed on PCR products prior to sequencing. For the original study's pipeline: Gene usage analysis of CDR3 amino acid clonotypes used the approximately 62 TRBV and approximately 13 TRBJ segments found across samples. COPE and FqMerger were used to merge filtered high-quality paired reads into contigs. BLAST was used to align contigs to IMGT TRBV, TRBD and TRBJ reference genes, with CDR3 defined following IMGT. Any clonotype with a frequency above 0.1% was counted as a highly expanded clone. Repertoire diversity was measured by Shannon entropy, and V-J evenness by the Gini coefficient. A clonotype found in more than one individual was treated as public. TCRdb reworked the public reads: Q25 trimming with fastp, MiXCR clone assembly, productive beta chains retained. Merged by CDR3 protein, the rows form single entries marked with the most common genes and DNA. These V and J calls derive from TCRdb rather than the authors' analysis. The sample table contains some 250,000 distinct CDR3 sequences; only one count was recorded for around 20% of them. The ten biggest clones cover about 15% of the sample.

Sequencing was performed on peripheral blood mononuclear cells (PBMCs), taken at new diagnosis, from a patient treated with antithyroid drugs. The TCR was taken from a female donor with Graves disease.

The CDR3 region has the sequence CASSYPRRISGANVLTF. The bases are TGTGCCAGCAGTTACCCCCGAAGGATCTCTGGGGCCAACGTCCTGACTTTC. The sequence is built from TRBV6-9 and TRBJ2-6, with no confidently assigned D gene. V loses 3 bases, J loses 0 bases, and the germline ends lie 12 bases apart. Sequences MNHGY (CDR1) and SVAAGI (CDR2) are obtained from the germline V gene. The CDR3, cysteine through phenylalanine, is 17 amino acids long. The DNA shown is the 51-base CDR3, in frame from base 1.